This record concerns one TCR beta chain sequence. This table comes from immunoSEQ multiplex PCR, and its TCRdb copy is limited to in-frame clones, with some not included. The sample shows roughly 1.5 million clones, approximately 98% of them seen only once. The data derive from a study of shared clonotypes between healthy human individuals. V dropped 5 bases and J dropped 4 bases, with 11 bases sitting between them. Germline V lookup: CDR1 SGHRS, CDR2 YFSETQ. The CDR3 loop spans 13 amino acids. The sequenced sample was naive CD4+ T cells sorted from blood. Subset of the sample: CD45RA+ positively selected. The origin of this receptor is a young man in good health. This chain connects TRBV5-1 to TRBJ2-3, with D tentatively TRBD2 (5 bases). CDR3 sequence reads: CASSYPGADTQYF. Written as DNA, the CDR3 is TGCGCCAGCAGTTATCCCGGGGCAGATACGCAGTATTTT.